A single T cell receptor (beta chain) is shown here with its context. The data are from a study of technical replicates of blood from a handful of donors. The protocol was immunoSEQ multiplex PCR, while the TCRdb copy is restricted to in-frame clones and leaves out a portion. The sample consists of under 80,000 clones, about 91% of them appearing once. The V gene's germline CDR1 is MNHEY and CDR2 SVGAGI. This CDR3 is 15 amino acids long. V was clipped by 6 bases and J by 7 bases, with 18 bases between them. The genes are TRBV6-5 and TRBJ2-2; TRBD2 might be the D (6 bases). What was sequenced was T cells isolated from PBMCs. The clonotype was recovered from a human donor in good health. Some clones in this sample may be carry-over from other donors' samples. CDR3 residues: CASSQRLVSIGELFF. CDR3 DNA: TGTGCCAGCAGCCAGAGACTAGTTTCAATCGGGGAGCTGTTTTTT.